The 21 T cell receptor beta chains in this list originate from one sample, sequenced in a study of OX40 agonist ivuxolimab in advanced cancers. The method was immunoSEQ multiplex PCR; TCRdb's version includes in-frame clones alone and lacks a portion of them. The table lists roughly 100,000 clones, more than 95% of them singletons. The specimen comprised CD4+ or CD8+ T cells sorted from blood, sampled in a trial of the OX40 agonist ivuxolimab. The source of these receptors is an adult with an advanced solid tumor such as melanoma, head and neck, liver or kidney cancer.

This chain links TRBV7-9 with TRBJ2-7, with 12 bases aligning to TRBD1. Trimming removed 8 bases from V and 4 bases from J; junction bases left unmatched: 9. CDR1 and CDR2 from the germline V gene are SEHNR and FQNEAQ (reference sequence). CDR3 length: 15 residues. The CDR3 region is CASGGVGQGAYEQYF. The CDR3 region has the DNA TGTGCCAGCGGCGGTGTGGGACAGGGGGCATACGAGCAGTACTTC.

In DNA form, the CDR3 reads TGTGCCAGCAGCTTGGCCACAGGGAATAGTGGGGCTGAGCAGTTCTTC. Translation gives CASSLATGNSGAEQFF. The rearrangement joins TRBV5-6 to TRBJ2-1; weak D call: TRBD1 (6 bases). The CDR3 loop spans 16 amino acids. The V end was cut by 0 bases, the J end by 9 bases, with 19 bases between. The germline V gene has CDR1 SGHDT and CDR2 YYEEEE.

This clone was seen once. The rearrangement links TRBV6-5 to TRBJ2-7; perhaps TRBD1 as D (6 bases). Germline values: CDR1 MNHEY, CDR2 SVGAGI. Trimming left V 8 bases short and J 0 bases short, with 11 bases between. The length of the CDR3 is 13 residues. The DNA of the CDR3 is TGTGCCAGCTCTGGACAGCTCTCCTACGAGCAGTACTTC. This sequence encodes CASSGQLSYEQYF.

The chain employs TRBV29-1 and TRBJ2-7; 7 bases agree with TRBD1. CDR3 length: 14 residues. V shed 2 bases, J shed 0 bases, and the junction held 4 bases outside the gene matches. Germline CDR1 and CDR2: SQVTM and ANQGSEA. DNA of the CDR3: TGCAGCGTTGAATCCCGGGACAGCTCCTACGAGCAGTACTTC. This gives the protein CSVESRDSSYEQYF.

V gene TRBV30 combines with J gene TRBJ2-7, with unresolved D. Trimming left V 0 bases short and J 3 bases short, with 9 bases between. This CDR3 comprises 13 residues. The V gene's germline CDR1 is GTSNPN and CDR2 SVGIG (reference sequence). As DNA, the CDR3 is TGTGCCTGGAGTGTATCCCATGGCTACGAGCAGTACTTC. Translated: CAWSVSHGYEQYF.

The rearrangement links TRBV19 to TRBJ2-2, with D perhaps TRBD1 or TRBD2 (5 bases each). Looked up from germline, CDR1 is LNHDA and CDR2 is SQIVND (reference sequence). This CDR3 contains 14 residues. V lost 7 bases and J lost 4, with 13 bases in between. The CDR3 sequence is CASTPGPGTGELFF. The CDR3 nucleotides are TGTGCCAGTACCCCGGGACCAGGCACCGGGGAGCTGTTTTTT.

The V and J genes are TRBV20-1 and TRBJ1-1; D is undetermined. The CDR3 totals 10 residues. Trimming left V 5 bases short and J 3 bases short, with 4 bases between. The V gene's germline CDR1 is DFQATT and CDR2 SNEGSKA (reference sequence). This chain's CDR3 is CSALDTEAFF. The CDR3 DNA reads TGCAGTGCTTTGGACACTGAAGCTTTCTTT.

Sample share makes this clone medium-sized (0.01 to 0.1%). The chain has TRBV5-4 and TRBJ1-1; no definite D call. The CDR3 loop spans 12 amino acids. Per germline, CDR1 SGHNT and CDR2 YYREEE (reference sequence). V lost 9 bases and J lost 5, with 14 bases in between. CDR3 DNA: TGTGCCACCTGGGCAAGGAGAACTGAAGCTTTCTTT. Translating gives CATWARRTEAFF.

This clone occurred a few times. The chain is built from TRBV6-6 and TRBJ2-4; TRBD1 matches 7 bases. Germline V lookup: CDR1 MNHNY, CDR2 SVGAGI (reference sequence). This CDR3 contains 14 residues. After removal of 4 bases from V and 8 bases from J, the junction contained 8 bases not matched to a gene. As DNA, the CDR3 is TGTGCCAGCAGTTCCCCCGGGACAGTGGACATTCAGTACTTC. It yields the protein CASSSPGTVDIQYF.

This chain joins TRBV9 and TRBJ1-1; weak D call: TRBD1 (5 bases). There are 15 residues in the CDR3. With 2 bases removed from V and 1 base from J, the gap between germline ends came to 12 bases. From germline, CDR1 is SGDLS and CDR2 YYNGEE. This CDR3 reads CASSVGRDGNTEAFF. The CDR3 DNA sequence: TGTGCCAGCAGCGTGGGGAGGGACGGGAACACTGAAGCTTTCTTT.

The chain joins TRBV7-9 to TRBJ1-1, with D unclear. This CDR3 contains 13 residues. Germline CDR1 and CDR2: SEHNR and FQNEAQ (reference sequence). Trimming cost V 10 bases and J 4 bases, with 16 bases left between them. The CDR3 spells CATSRPGGTEAFF. The CDR3 nucleotides read TGTGCCACCTCAAGACCCGGAGGCACTGAAGCTTTCTTT.

The chain is built from TRBV27 and TRBJ2-3, with TRBD1 identical over 7 bases. The ends lost 8 bases at V and 4 bases at J; junction bases unmatched: 9. The CDR3 sequence is 14 residues long. The germline CDR1 and CDR2 sequences are MNHEY and SMNVEV (reference sequence). The CDR3 sequence: CASAGGTAPDTQYF. The CDR3 DNA reads as TGTGCCAGCGCTGGTGGGACAGCCCCAGATACGCAGTATTTT.

This sequence joins TRBV5-4 and TRBJ2-2; the match to TRBD2 covers 12 bases. The CDR3 sequence is 15 residues long. Unmatched junction bases numbered 2, after V lost 4 bases and J lost 4 bases. From germline, CDR1 is SGHNT and CDR2 YYREEE (reference sequence). The CDR3 sequence is CASSGGLAGTGELFF. The DNA of the CDR3 is TGTGCCAGCAGCGGGGGACTAGCGGGCACCGGGGAGCTGTTTTTT.

The chain is built from TRBV7-6 and TRBJ1-2, with a possible D match to TRBD1 (5 bases). The CDR3 contains 19 residues. V was clipped by 1 base and J by 0 bases, with 21 bases between them. Germline-derived CDR1 and CDR2 are SGHVS and FNYEAQ. CDR3 DNA: TGTGCCAGCAGCTTAGGGGCAGATGGGGCCTACGGAACTAACTATGGCTACACCTTC. As protein: CASSLGADGAYGTNYGYTF.

J is TRBJ1-3 and V is TRBV6-1, with D uncertain. There are 15 residues in the CDR3. Trimming removed 0 bases from V and 3 bases from J, with 9 bases in between. The germline CDR1 and CDR2 sequences are MNHNS and SASEGT. CDR3 in DNA: TGTGCCAGCAGTGAAGCAGCGTTCTTTGGAAACACCATATATTTT. Translating gives CASSEAAFFGNTIYF.

The rearrangement joins TRBV5-6 to TRBJ2-7; 9 bases are shared with TRBD1. Germline CDR1 is SGHDT and CDR2 is YYEEEE. The CDR3 has 14 amino acids. Trimming removed 2 bases from V and 2 bases from J; junction bases left unmatched: 2. In DNA form, the CDR3 reads TGTGCCAGCAGCTTACGGGACAGGGCCTACGAGCAGTACTTC. It is translated as CASSLRDRAYEQYF.

The CDR3 sequence is CASSRDPLIPPLHF. The CDR3 region has the DNA TGTGCCAGTAGCCGGGACCCGCTTATTCCACCCCTCCACTTT. The J gene is TRBJ1-6, the V gene TRBV6-1; TRBD1 might be the D (5 bases). Germline assignment: CDR1 MNHNS and CDR2 SASEGT. This CDR3 is built from 14 residues. V shed 9 bases and J shed 11 bases, with 20 bases lying between them.

This chain joins TRBV11-2 and TRBJ2-1, with D perhaps TRBD1 (5 bases). The CDR3 consists of 16 residues. CDR1 and CDR2 (germline): SGHAT, FQNNGV. The germline V and J ends were trimmed by 0 bases and 9 bases, with 18 bases remaining between them. The CDR3 DNA follows: TGTGCCAGCAGCTTAGAAGGTCGGCAGGGAATCGGTGAGCAGTTCTTC. Protein: CASSLEGRQGIGEQFF.

The chain has TRBV4-3 and TRBJ2-7; D possibly corresponds to TRBD1 (6 bases). V dropped 0 bases and J dropped 1 base, with 13 bases sitting between them. The CDR3 consists of 16 residues. Germline CDR1 reads LGHNA; CDR2 reads YSLEER. The DNA for the CDR3 is TGCGCCAGCAGCCAAGATATACGGACAGCGTCCTACGAGCAGTACTTC. This encodes CASSQDIRTASYEQYF.

The chain has TRBV5-4 and TRBJ2-3; TRBD2 matches 7 bases. V was pared by 0 bases and J by 3 bases, with 4 bases of the junction left unmatched. Germline-derived CDR1 and CDR2 are SGHNT and YYREEE (reference sequence). The CDR3 is made up of 15 amino acids. The CDR3 protein is CASSLDTSETDTQYF. CDR3 DNA sequence: TGTGCCAGCAGCTTGGACACTAGCGAGACAGATACGCAGTATTTT.

V usage is TRBV9 and J usage is TRBJ2-7, with 7 bases fitting TRBD2. J gave up 2 bases and V 0 bases, and 8 bases lay outside the gene matches. From germline, CDR1 is SGDLS and CDR2 YYNGEE. The CDR3 totals 16 residues. The CDR3 protein is CASSVATGRGTYEQYF. The DNA for the CDR3 is TGTGCCAGCAGCGTAGCAACGGGGAGGGGAACCTACGAGCAGTACTTC.